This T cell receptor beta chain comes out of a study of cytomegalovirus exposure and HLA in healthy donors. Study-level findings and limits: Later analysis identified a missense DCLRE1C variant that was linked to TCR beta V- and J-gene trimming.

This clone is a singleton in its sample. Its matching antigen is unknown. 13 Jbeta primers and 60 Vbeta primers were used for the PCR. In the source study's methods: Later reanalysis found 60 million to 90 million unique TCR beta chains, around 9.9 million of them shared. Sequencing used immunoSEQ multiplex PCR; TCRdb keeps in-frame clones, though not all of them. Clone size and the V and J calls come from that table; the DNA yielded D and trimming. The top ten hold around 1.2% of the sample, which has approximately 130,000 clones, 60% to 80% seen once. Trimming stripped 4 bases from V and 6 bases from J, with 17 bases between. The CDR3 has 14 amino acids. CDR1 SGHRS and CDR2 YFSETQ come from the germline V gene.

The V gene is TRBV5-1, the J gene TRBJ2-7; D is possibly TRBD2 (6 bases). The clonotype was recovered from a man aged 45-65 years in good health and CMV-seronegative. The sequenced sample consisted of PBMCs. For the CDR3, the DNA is TGCGCCAGCAGCGGCTGGGACTCCCAGGTCGAGCAGTACTTC. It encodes CASSGWDSQVEQYF.